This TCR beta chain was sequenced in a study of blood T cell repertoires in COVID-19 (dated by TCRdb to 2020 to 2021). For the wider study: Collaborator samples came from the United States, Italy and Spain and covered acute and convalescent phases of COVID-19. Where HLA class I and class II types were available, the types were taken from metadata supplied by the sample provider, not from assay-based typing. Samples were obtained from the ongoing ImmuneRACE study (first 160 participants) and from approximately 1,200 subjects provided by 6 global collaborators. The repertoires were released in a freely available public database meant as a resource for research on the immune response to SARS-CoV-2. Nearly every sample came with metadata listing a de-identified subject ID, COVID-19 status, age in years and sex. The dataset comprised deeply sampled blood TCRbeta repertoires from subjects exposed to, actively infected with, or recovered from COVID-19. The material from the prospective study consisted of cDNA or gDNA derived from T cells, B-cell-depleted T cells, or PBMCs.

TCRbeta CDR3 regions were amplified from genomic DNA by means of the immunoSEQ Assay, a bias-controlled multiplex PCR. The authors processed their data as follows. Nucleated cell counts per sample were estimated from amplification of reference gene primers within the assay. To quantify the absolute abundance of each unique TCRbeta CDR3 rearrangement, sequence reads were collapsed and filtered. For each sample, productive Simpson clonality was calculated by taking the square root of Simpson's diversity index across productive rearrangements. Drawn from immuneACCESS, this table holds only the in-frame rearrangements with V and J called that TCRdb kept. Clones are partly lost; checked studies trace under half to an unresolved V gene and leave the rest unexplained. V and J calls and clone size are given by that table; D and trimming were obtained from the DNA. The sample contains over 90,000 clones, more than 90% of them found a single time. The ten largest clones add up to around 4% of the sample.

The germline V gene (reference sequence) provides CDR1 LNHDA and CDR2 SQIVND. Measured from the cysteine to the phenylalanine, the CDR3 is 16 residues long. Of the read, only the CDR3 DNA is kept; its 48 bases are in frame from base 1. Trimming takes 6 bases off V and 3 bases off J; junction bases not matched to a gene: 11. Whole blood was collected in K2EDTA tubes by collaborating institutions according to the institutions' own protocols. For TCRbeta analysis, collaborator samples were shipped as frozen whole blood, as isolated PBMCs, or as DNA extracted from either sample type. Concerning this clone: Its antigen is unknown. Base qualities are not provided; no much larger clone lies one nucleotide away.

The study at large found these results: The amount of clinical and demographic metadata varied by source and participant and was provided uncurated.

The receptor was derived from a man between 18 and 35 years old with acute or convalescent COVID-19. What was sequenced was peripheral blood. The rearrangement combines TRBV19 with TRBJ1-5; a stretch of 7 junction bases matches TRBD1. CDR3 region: CASSVNRGGLNQPQHF. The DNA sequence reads TGTGCCAGTAGCGTTAACAGAGGGGGCCTCAATCAGCCCCAGCATTTT.